The rows below give T cell receptor beta chains drawn from one sample of a study of human versus mouse CDR3 diversity and MHC coevolution. The repertoire was sequenced with immunoSEQ multiplex PCR; TCRdb's copy has only in-frame clones and lacks some. Of roughly 80,000 clones in the sample, 80% to 95% were seen once. The source material was naive CD4+ T cells from blood. The receptor set was obtained from a person between 25 and 70 years old in good health. Both conserved end residues are part of each CDR3. Each record gives: clone size, J gene, V gene, D gene, CDR3 DNA, CDR3 protein. A D gene is named only where the DNA matches it firmly. Not every row has a clone size; where given, it reads once, few, many or a size class.

>-|TRBJ2-2|TRBV4-2|-
TGTGCCAGCAGCCTCGGGTTCACCGGGGAGCTGTTTTTT
CASSLGFTGELFF
>-|TRBJ1-1|TRBV28|TRBD1
TGTGCCAGCAGTTTAACCCCGGGACAGCTGAACACTGAAGCTTTCTTT
CASSLTPGQLNTEAFF
>-|TRBJ2-2|TRBV27|-
TGTGCCAGCAGTTTCGGGGTTAACACCGGGGAGCTGTTTTTT
CASSFGVNTGELFF
>-|TRBJ2-7|TRBV27|-
TGTGCCAGCAGTTTAGTGGGGGGCTACGAGCAGTACTTC
CASSLVGGYEQYF
>-|TRBJ2-1|TRBV2|-
TGTGCCAGCAGCCCCGAACAGGGTAACAATGAGCAGTTCTTC
CASSPEQGNNEQFF
>-|TRBJ2-7|TRBV2|-
TGTGCCAGCAGGGATAGGGGCAGTTTTAACTACGAGCAGTACTTC
CASRDRGSFNYEQYF
>-|TRBJ1-5|TRBV19|TRBD1
TGTGCCAGTAGGGGGACAGGGGGGGCGTATAGCAATCAGCCCCAGCATTTT
CASRGTGGAYSNQPQHF
>-|TRBJ2-7|TRBV27|-
TGTGCCAGCAGTTTATCGGGCAGCTACGAGCAGTACTTC
CASSLSGSYEQYF
>-|TRBJ1-1|TRBV7-6|TRBD1
TGTGCCAGCAGCCGAACAGGGGATCAGGGTGAAGCTTTCTTT
CASSRTGDQGEAFF
>-|TRBJ2-7|TRBV9|TRBD1
TGTGCCAGCAGCGCCGGACAGGGGAGCTCCTACGAGCAGTACTTC
CASSAGQGSSYEQYF
>-|TRBJ2-2|TRBV19|TRBD1
TGTGCCAGTAGTACGACGACAGGGACCGGGGAGCTGTTTTTT
CASSTTTGTGELFF
>-|TRBJ2-5|TRBV7-2|-
TGTGCCAGCAGCTTAGACAGGTACCAAGAGACCCAGTACTTC
CASSLDRYQETQYF
>-|TRBJ1-1|TRBV7-6|-
TGTGCCAGCAGCGTACAGGAGAACACTGAAGCTTTCTTT
CASSVQENTEAFF
>-|TRBJ1-1|TRBV29-1|-
TGCAGCGTTGGAAGACAGATGAACACTGAAGCTTTCTTT
CSVGRQMNTEAFF
>-|TRBJ1-1|TRBV5-1|-
TGCGCTAGCGGGGATGTAGGGGCCCTCGGGACTGAAGCTTTCTTT
CASGDVGALGTEAFF
>-|TRBJ2-4|TRBV30|-
TGTGCCTGGGCTAGGTTGGAGGGGAAAAACATTCAGTACTTC
CAWARLEGKNIQYF
>once|TRBJ1-2|TRBV6-6|-
TGTGCCAGCAGTCCAACGGAGCCTAGAGGCTACACCTTC
CASSPTEPRGYTF
>-|TRBJ1-1|TRBV5-1|TRBD1
TGCGCCAGCAGCTTGGACAGGGGCAGCACTGAAGCTTTCTTT
CASSLDRGSTEAFF
>-|TRBJ2-3|TRBV5-1|TRBD2
TGCGCCAGCAAGATGGCTAGCGGGGGCCCCCGAGAAGGTACGCAGTATTTT
CASKMASGGPREGTQYF
>-|TRBJ1-1|TRBV7-2|TRBD1
TGTGCCAGCAGCCTAGGGACAGTCACTGAAGCTTTCTTT
CASSLGTVTEAFF
>once|TRBJ2-3|TRBV6-1|-
TGTGCCAGCAGTGTGGGGGCCGATACGCAGTATTTT
CASSVGADTQYF
>once|TRBJ2-2|TRBV5-6|-
TGTGCCAGCAGCTTGTCGTTCTGGGCAGGACAGTACACCGGGGAGCTGTTTTTT
CASSLSFWAGQYTGELFF
>-|TRBJ2-7|TRBV7-2|-
TGTGCCAGCAGCCCCCCTCGGTACGAGCAGTACTTC
CASSPPRYEQYF
>-|TRBJ2-7|TRBV10-1|TRBD1
TGCGCCAGCAGGGGACAGGGCTACGAGCAGTACTTC
CASRGQGYEQYF
>-|TRBJ2-3|TRBV19|TRBD1
TGTGCCAGTCCCCCGAGGGGGCTAGGGAGCACAGATACGCAGTATTTT
CASPPRGLGSTDTQYF
>-|TRBJ2-7|TRBV25-1|TRBD2
TGTGCCAGCAGTGAGGGACTAGCGGGCGCATACGAGCAGTACTTC
CASSEGLAGAYEQYF
>-|TRBJ2-1|TRBV4-1|TRBD2
TGCGCCAGCAGCCAAGATGGCGGGGGGGCACGGGAGCAGTTCTTC
CASSQDGGGAREQFF
>-|TRBJ1-2|TRBV28|-
TGTGCCAGCAGTCGGGGGGATAGGGGCTACACCTTC
CASSRGDRGYTF
>-|TRBJ2-5|TRBV5-6|TRBD2
TGTGCCAGCAGCTTGAGACTAGCGGGGCAAGAGACCCAGTACTTC
CASSLRLAGQETQYF
>-|TRBJ1-1|TRBV19|-
TGTGCCAGTAAGCAGGGGTCTGAAGCTTTCTTT
CASKQGSEAFF
>-|TRBJ1-5|TRBV19|TRBD1
TGTGCCAGTAGTGCCCGACAGGGGTTGCATCAGCCCCAGCATTTT
CASSARQGLHQPQHF
>once|TRBJ2-5|TRBV30|-
TGTGCCTGGAGTTCACAGGCACAAGAGACCCAGTACTTC
CAWSSQAQETQYF
>-|TRBJ2-5|TRBV5-1|TRBD2
TGCGCCAGCAGCCAGGGACTAGCGGGAGGATTCATACGGTACCAAGAGACCCAGTACTTC
CASSQGLAGGFIRYQETQYF
>-|TRBJ2-7|TRBV30|TRBD2
TGTGCCTTGACGGGAGGAGCCGTCGAGCAGTACTTC
CALTGGAVEQYF
>once|TRBJ2-7|TRBV28|TRBD1
TGTGCCAGCAGGGACAGGGGACTCTACGAGCAGTACTTC
CASRDRGLYEQYF
>once|TRBJ2-2|TRBV30|TRBD2
TGTGCCTGGAGGGGTACGGGAGGGCCTTCAGGGGAGCTGTTTTTT
CAWRGTGGPSGELFF
>-|TRBJ2-1|TRBV2|-
TGTGCCAGCAGTGAAGGGCTCTACAATGAGCAGTTCTTC
CASSEGLYNEQFF